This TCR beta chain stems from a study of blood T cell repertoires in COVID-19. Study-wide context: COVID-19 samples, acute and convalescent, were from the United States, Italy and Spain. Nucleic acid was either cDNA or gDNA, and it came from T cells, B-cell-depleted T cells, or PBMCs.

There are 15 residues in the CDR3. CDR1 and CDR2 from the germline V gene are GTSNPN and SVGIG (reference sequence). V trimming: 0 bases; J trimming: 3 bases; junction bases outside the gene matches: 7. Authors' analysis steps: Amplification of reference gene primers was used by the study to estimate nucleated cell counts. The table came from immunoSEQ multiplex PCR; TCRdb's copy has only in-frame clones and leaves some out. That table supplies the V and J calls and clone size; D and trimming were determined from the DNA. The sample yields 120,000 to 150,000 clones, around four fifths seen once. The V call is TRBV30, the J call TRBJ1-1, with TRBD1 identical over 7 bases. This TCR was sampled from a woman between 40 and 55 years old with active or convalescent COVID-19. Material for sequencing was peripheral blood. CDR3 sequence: CAWSVRWQGDTEAFF. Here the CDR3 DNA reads TGTGCCTGGAGTGTAAGGTGGCAGGGGGACACTGAAGCTTTCTTT.